The source of this T cell receptor (beta chain) is a study of T cell repertoires in cytomegalovirus infection. Study-level background: It can be stated that public TCR beta signatures indicated CMV infection as well as a matching HLA type. Study outcomes and limitations: Carriage of CMV together with the relevant HLA was identifiable through cumulative public TCR beta family frequency.

TCRdb redid the calling of the reads with MiXCR, one entry per CDR3 protein. This repertoire shows about a million distinct CDR3 sequences, 31% found once; its top ten account for 11% to 15%. Trimming shortened V by 5 bases and J by 8 bases, and 6 bases separated the two germline ends. CDR3 size: 10 residues. The V gene's germline CDR1 is SGHVS and CDR2 FNYEAQ. This clonotype appeared a few times. Its antigen is as yet unknown. Sequenced here: cultured CD8+ T cells from PBMCs, sampled from culture after CMV antigen stimulation. The TCR originated in a human donor in good health (CMV status not recorded). Some clones in this sample may be carry-over from other donors' samples. The genes are TRBV7-6 and TRBJ1-1; D unclear. The CDR3 bases are TGTGCCAGCAGCGACTCGGAAGCTTTCTTT. Translation: CASSDSEAFF. The full variable domain, with the rest looked up from reference TRBV7-6 and TRBJ1-1, is GAGVSQSPRYKVTKRGQDVALRCDPISGHVSLYWYRQALGQGPEFLTYFNYEAQQDKSGLPNDRFSAERPEGSISTLTIQRTEQRDSAMYRCASSDSEAFFGQGTRLTVV.